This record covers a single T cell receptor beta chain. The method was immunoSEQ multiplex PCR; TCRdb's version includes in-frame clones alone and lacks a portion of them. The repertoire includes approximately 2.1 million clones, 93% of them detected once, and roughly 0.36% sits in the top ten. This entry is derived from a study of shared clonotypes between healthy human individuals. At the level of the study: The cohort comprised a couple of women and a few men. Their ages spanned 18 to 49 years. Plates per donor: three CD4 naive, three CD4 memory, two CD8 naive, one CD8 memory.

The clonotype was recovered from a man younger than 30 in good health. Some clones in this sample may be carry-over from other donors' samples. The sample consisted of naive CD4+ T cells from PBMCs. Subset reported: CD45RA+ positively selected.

The CDR3 DNA is TGTGCCAGTAGTATTCAGGGGGCCCCAACCTACGAGCAGTACTTC. Translating it yields CASSIQGAPTYEQYF. The chain links TRBV19 to TRBJ2-7; TRBD1 agrees at 8 bases. The germline gives CDR1 LNHDA, CDR2 SQIVND (reference sequence). The trim removed 3 bases at V and 2 bases at J, leaving 6 bases unmatched. CDR3 length: 15 amino acids.